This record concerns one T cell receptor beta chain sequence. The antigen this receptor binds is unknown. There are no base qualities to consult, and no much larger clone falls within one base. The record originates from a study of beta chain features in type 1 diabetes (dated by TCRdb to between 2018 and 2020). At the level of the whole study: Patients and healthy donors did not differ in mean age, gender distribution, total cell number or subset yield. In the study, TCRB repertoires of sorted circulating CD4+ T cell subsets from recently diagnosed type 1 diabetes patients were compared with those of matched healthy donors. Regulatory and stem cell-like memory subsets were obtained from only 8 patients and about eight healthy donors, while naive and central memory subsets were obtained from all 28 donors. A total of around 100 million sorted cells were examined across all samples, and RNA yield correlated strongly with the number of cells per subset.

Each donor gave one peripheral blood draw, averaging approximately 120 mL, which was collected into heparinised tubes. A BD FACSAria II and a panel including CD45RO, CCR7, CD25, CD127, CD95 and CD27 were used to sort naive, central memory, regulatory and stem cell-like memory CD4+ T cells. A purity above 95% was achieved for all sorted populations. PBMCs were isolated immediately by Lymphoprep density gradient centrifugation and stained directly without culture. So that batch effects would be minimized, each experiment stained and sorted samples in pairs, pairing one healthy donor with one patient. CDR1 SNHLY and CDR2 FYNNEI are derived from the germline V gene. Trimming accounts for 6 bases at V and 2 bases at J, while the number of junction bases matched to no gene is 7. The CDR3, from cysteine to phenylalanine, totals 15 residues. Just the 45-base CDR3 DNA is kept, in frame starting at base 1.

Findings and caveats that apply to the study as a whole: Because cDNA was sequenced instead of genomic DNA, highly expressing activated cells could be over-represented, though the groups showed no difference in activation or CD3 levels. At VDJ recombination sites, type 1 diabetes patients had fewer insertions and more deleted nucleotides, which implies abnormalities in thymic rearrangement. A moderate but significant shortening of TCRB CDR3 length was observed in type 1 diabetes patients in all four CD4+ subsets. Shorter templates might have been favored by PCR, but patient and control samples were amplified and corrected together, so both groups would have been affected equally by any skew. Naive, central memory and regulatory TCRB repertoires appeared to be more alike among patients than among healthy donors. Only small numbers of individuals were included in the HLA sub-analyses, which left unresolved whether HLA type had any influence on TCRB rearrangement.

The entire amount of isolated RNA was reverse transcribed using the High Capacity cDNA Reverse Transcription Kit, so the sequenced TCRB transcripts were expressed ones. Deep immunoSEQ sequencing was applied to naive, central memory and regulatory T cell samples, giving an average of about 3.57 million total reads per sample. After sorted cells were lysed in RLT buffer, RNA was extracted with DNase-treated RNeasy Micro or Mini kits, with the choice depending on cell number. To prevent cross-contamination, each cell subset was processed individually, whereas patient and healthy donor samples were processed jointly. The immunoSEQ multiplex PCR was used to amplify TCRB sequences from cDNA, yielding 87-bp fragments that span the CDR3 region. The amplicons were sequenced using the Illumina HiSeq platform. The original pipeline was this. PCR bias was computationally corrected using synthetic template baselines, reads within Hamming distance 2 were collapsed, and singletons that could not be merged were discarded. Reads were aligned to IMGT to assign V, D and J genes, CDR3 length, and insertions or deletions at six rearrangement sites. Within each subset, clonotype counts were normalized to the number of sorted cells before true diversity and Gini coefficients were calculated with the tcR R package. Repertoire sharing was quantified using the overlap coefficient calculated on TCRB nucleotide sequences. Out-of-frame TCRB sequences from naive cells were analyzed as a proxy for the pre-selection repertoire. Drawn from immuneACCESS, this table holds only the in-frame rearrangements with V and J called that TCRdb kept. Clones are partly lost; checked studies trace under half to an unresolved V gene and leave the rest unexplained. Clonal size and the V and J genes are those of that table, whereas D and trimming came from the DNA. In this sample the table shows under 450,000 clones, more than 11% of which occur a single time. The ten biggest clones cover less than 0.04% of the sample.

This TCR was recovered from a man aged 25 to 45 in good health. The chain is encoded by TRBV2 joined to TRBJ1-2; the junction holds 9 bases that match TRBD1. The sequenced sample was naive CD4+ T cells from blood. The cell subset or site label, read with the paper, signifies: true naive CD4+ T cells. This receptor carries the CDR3 CASRIQGAPNYGYTF. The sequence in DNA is TGTGCCAGCAGAATACAGGGGGCGCCGAACTATGGCTACACCTTC.